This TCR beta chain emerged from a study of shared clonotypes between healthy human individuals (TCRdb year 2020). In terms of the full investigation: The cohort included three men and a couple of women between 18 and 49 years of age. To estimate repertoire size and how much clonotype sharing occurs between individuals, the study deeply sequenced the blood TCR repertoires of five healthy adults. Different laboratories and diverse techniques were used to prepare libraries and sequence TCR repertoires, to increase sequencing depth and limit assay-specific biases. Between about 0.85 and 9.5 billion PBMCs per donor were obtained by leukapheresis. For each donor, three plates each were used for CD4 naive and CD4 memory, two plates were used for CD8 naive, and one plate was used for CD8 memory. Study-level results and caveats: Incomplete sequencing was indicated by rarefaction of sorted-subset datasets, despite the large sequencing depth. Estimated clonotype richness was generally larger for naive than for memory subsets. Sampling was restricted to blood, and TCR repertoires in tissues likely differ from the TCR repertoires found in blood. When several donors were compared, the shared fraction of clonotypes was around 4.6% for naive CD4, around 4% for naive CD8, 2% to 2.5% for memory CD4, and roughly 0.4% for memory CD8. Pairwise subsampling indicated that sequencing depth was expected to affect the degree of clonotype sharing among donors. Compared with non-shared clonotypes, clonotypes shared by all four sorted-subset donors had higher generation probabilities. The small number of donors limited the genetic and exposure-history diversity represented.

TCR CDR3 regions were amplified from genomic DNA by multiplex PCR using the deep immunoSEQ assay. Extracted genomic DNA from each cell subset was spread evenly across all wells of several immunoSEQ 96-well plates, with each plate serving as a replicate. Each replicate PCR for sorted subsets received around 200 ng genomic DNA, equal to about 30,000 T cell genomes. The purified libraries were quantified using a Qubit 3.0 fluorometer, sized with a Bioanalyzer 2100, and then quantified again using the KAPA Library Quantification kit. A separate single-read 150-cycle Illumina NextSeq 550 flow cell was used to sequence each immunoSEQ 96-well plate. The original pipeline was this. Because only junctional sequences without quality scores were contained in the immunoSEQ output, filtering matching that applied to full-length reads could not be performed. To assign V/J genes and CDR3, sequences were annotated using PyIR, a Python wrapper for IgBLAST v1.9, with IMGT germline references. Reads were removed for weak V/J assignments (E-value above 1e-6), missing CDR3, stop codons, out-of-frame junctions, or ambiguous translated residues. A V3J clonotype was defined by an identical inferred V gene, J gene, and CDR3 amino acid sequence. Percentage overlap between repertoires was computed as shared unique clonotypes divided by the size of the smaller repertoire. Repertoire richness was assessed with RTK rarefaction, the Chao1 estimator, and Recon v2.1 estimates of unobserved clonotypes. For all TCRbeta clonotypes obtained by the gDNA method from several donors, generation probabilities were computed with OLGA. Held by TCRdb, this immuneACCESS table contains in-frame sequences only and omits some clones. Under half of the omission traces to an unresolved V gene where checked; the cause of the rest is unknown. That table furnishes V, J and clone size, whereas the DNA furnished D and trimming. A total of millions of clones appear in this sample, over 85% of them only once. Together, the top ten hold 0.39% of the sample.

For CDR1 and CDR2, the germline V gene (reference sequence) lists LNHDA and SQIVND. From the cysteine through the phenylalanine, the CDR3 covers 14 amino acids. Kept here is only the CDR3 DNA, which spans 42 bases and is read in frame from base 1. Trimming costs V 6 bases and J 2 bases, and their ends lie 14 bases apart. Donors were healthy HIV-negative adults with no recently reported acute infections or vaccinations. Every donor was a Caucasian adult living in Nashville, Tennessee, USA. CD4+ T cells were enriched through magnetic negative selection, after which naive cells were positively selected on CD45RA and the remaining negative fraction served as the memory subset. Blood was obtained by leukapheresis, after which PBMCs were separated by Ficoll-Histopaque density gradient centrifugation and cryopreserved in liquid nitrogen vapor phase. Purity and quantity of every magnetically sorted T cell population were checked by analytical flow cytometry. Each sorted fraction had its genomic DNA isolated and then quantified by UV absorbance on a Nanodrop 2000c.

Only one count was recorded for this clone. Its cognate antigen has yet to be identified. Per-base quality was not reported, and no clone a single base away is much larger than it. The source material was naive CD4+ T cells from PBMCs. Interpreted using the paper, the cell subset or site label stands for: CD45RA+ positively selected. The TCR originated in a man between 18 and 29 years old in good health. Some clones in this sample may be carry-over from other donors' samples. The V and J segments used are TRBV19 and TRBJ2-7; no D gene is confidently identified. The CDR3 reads CASSLGPATYEQYF. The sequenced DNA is TGTGCCAGTAGCCTAGGACCGGCGACCTACGAGCAGTACTTC.